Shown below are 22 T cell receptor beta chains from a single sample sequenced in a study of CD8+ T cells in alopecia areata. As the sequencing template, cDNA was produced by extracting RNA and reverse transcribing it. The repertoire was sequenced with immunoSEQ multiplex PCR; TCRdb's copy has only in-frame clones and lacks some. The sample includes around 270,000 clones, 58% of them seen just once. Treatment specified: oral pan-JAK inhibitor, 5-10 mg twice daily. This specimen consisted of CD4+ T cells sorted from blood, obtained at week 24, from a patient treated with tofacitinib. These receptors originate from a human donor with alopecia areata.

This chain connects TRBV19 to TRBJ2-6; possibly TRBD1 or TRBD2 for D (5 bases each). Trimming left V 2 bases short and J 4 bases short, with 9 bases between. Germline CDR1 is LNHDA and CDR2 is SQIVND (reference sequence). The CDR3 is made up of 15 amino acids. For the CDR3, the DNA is TGTGCCAGTAGTATACAGGGAGCAGGGGCCAACGTCCTGACTTTC. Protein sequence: CASSIQGAGANVLTF.

The CDR3 here is CASSQTSGGSGELFF. The CDR3 coding sequence is TGTGCCAGCAGTCAGACTAGCGGGGGATCCGGGGAGCTGTTTTTT. This rearrangement joins TRBV2 to TRBJ2-2; 12 bases align to TRBD2. Per germline, CDR1 SNHLY and CDR2 FYNNEI. V lost 5 bases and J lost 6; bases outside the gene matches: 4. This CDR3 is built from 15 residues. Complete variable domain (other parts from reference TRBV2 and TRBJ2-2): EPEVTQTPSHQVTQMGQEVILRCVPISNHLYFYWYRQILGQKVEFLVSFYNNEISEKSEIFDDQFSVERPDGSNFTLKIRSTKLEDSAMYFCASSQTSGGSGELFFGEGSRLTVL.

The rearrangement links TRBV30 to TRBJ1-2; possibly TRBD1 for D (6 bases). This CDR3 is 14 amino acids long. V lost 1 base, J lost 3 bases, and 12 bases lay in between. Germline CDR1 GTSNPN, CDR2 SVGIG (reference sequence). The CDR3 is CAWSASPGDYGYTF. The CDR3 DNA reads TGTGCCTGGAGTGCCTCCCCAGGGGACTATGGCTACACCTTC.

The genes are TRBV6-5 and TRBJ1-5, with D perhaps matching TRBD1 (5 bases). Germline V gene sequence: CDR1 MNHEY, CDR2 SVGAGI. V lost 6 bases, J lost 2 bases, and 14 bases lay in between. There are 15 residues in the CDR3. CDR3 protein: CASSPRGVGNQPQHF. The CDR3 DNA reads TGTGCCAGCAGCCCCCGGGGGGTAGGCAATCAGCCCCAGCATTTT.

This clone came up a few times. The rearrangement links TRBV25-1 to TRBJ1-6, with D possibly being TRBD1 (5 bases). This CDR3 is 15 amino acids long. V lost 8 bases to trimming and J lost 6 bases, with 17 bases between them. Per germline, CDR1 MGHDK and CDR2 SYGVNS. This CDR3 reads CASPPGPDLNSPLHF. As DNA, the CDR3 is TGTGCCAGCCCACCAGGGCCCGACCTTAATTCACCCCTCCACTTT.

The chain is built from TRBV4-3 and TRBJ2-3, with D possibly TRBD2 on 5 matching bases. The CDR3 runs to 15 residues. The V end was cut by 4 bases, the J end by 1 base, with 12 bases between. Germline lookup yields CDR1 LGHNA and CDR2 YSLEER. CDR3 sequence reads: CASSPGGVGTDTQYF. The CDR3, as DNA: TGCGCCAGCAGCCCCGGAGGAGTGGGCACAGATACGCAGTATTTT.

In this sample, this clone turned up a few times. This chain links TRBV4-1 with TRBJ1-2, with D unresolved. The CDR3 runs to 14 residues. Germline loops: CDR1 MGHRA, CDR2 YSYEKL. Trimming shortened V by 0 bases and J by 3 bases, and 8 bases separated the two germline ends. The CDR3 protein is CASSQDGVDYGYTF. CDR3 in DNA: TGCGCCAGCAGCCAAGATGGAGTGGACTATGGCTACACCTTC.

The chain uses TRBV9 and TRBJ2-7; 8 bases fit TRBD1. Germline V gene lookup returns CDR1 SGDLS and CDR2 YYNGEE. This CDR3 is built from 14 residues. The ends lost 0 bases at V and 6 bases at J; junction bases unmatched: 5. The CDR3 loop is CASSVGQGTREQYF. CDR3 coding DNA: TGTGCCAGCAGCGTAGGACAGGGGACCCGCGAGCAGTACTTC.

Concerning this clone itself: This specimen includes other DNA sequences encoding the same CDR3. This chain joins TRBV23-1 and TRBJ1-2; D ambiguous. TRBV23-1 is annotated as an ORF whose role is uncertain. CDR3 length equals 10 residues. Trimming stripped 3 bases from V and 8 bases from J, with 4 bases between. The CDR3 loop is CASSHRGYTF. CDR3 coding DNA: TGCGCCAGCAGTCACAGAGGCTACACCTTC.

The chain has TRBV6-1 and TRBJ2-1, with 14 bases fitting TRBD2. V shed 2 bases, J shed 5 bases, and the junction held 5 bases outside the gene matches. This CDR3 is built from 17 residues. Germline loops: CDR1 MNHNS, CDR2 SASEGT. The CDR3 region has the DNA TGTGCCAGCAGTGAAAGACGACTAGCGGGGGGGAACAATGAGCAGTTCTTC. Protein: CASSERRLAGGNNEQFF.

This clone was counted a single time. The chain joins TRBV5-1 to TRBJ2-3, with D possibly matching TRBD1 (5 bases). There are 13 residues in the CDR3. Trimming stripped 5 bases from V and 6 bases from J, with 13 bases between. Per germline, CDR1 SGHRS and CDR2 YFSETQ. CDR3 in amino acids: CASSLGAGDTQYF. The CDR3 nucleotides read TGCGCCAGCAGTCTAGGAGCAGGGGATACGCAGTATTTT.

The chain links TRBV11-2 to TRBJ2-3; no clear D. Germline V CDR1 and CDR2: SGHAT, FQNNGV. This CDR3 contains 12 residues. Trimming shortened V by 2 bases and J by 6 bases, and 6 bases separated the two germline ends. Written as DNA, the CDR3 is TGTGCCAGCAGCTTACCCCGTGATACGCAGTATTTT. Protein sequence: CASSLPRDTQYF.

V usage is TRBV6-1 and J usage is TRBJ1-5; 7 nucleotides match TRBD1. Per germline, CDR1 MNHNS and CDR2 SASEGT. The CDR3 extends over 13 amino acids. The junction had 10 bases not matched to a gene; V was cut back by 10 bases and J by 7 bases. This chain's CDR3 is CATVEGALQPQHF. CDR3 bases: TGTGCCACCGTAGAGGGGGCTTTACAGCCCCAGCATTTT.

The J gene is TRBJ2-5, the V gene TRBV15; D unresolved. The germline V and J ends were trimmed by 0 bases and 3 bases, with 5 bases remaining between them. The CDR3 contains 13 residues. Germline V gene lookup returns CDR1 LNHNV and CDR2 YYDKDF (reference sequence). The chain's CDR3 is CATSRDSKETQYF. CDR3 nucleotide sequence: TGTGCCACCAGCAGAGATTCGAAAGAGACCCAGTACTTC.

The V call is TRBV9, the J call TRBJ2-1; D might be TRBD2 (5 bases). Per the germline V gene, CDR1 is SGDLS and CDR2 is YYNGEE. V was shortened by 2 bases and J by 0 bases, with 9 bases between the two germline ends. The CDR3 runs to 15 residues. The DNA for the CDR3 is TGTGCCAGCAGCGTCGGAGAGGGCTCCTACAATGAGCAGTTCTTC. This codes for CASSVGEGSYNEQFF.

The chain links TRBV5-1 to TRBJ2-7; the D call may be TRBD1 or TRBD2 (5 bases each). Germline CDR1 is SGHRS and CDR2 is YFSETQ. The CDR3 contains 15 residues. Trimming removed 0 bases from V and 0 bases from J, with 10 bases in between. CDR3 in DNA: TGCGCCAGCAGCTTGGTGGGGACGAGCTCCTACGAGCAGTACTTC. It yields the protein CASSLVGTSSYEQYF.

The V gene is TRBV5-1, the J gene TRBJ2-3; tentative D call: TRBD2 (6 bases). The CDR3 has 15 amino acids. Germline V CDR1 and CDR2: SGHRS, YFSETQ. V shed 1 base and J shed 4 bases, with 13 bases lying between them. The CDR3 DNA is TGCGCCAGCAGCTTGCAACGGGGGAACTCAGATACGCAGTATTTT. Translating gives CASSLQRGNSDTQYF.

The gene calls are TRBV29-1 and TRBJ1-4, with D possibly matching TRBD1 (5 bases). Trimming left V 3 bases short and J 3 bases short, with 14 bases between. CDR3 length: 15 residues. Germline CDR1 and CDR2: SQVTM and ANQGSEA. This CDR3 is CSVERGRGPNEKLFF. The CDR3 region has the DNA TGCAGCGTTGAGAGAGGGAGGGGCCCTAATGAAAAACTGTTTTTT.

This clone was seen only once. The CDR3 here is CASSIDRERETQYF. CDR3 DNA sequence: TGTGCCAGCAGTATAGACAGGGAGAGGGAGACCCAGTACTTC. The V gene is TRBV2, the J gene TRBJ2-5, with 7 bases lining up with TRBD1. The CDR3 is 14 amino acids. V shed 5 bases and J 5 bases; nucleotides not matched to a gene: 8. The germline V gene has CDR1 SNHLY and CDR2 FYNNEI.

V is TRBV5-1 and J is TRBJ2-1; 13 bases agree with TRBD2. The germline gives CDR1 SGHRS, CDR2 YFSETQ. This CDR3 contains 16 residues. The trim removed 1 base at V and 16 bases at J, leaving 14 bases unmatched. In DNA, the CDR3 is TGCGCCAGCAGCTTGAGCGGACGACTAGCGGGGGGCCCTATATTCTTC. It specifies CASSLSGRLAGGPIFF.

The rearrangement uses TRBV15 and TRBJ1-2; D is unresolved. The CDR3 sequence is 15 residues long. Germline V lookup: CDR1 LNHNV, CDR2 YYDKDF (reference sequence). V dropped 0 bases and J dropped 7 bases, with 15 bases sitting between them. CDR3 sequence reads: CATSRDGGLSGGYTF. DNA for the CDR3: TGTGCCACCAGCAGAGACGGCGGACTTTCTGGTGGCTACACCTTC. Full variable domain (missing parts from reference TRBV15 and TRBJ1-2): DAMVIQNPRYQVTQFGKPVTLSCSQTLNHNVMYWYQQKSSQAPKLLFHYYDKDFNNEADTPDNFQSRRPNTSFCFLDIRSPGLGDTAMYLCATSRDGGLSGGYTFGSGTRLTVV.

The CDR3 protein is CASSLQGAAYGYTF. The CDR3 DNA reads TGTGCCAGCAGCTTACAGGGGGCGGCCTATGGCTACACCTTC. This chain links TRBV7-6 with TRBJ1-2, with 8 bases fitting TRBD1. This CDR3 has 14 residues. Trimming took 2 bases from V and 4 from J; bases not matched to a gene: 3. Germline V gives CDR1 SGHVS, CDR2 FNYEAQ.